Below are 29 T cell receptor beta chains sequenced from a single sample in a study of blood T cell repertoires in COVID-19. Libraries were prepared by immunoSEQ multiplex PCR; TCRdb keeps only in-frame clonotypes and omits some of them. This table has 190,000 or so clones, around nine tenths appearing once. Sequenced sample: peripheral blood. Receptors originate from a man in his forties or fifties with active or convalescent COVID-19.

This clone was counted once. An end of the junction differs from the germline gene, which may be a read error. V is TRBV7-2 and J is TRBJ2-6; TRBD2 is a possible D gene (5 bases). The V gene's germline CDR1 is SGHTA and CDR2 FQGNSA. The CDR3 is made up of 15 amino acids. CDR3 in amino acids: CANSSRASGANVLTF. CDR3 bases: TGTGCCAACAGCTCGCGGGCGTCTGGGGCCAACGTCCTGACTTTC. The full variable domain, with the rest looked up from reference TRBV7-2 and TRBJ2-6, is GAGVSQSPSNKVTEKGKDVELRCDPISGHTALYWYRQSLGQGLEFLIYFQGNSAPDKSGLPSDRFSAERTGGSVSTLTIQRTQQEDSAVYLCANSSRASGANVLTFGAGSRLTVL.

This rearrangement joins TRBV4-2 to TRBJ2-5; TRBD2 aligns across 7 bases. Germline CDR1 LGHNA, CDR2 YNFKEQ. Trimming at V came to 3 bases and at J to 4 bases, leaving 11 bases not matched to a gene. The CDR3 contains 16 residues. The CDR3 DNA reads TGTGCCAGCAGCCAGGGCCCCGGACTAGAGGTAGAGACCCAGTACTTC. It yields the protein CASSQGPGLEVETQYF.

The rearrangement uses TRBV5-1 and TRBJ2-1, with D possibly TRBD1 on 7 matching bases. There are 14 residues in the CDR3. The V gene's germline CDR1 is SGHRS and CDR2 YFSETQ. V lost 3 bases to trimming and J lost 5 bases, with 12 bases between them. CDR3 DNA sequence: TGCGCCAGCAGCTCAGGGGGGCCTAACAATGAGCAGTTCTTC. This encodes CASSSGGPNNEQFF.

V usage is TRBV10-3 and J usage is TRBJ1-1; 7 bases line up with TRBD1. Germline trimming cut 2 bases from V and 11 bases from J; bases unmatched to any gene: 5. The CDR3 extends over 12 amino acids. CDR1 and CDR2 (germline): ENHRY, SYGVKD. The CDR3 here is CAISEDREVAFF. The CDR3 DNA reads as TGTGCCATCAGTGAGGACAGGGAGGTTGCTTTCTTT.

This chain links TRBV7-9 with TRBJ2-7, with 10 bases fitting TRBD2. Germline trimming cut 5 bases from V and 7 bases from J; bases unmatched to any gene: 8. This CDR3 is 14 amino acids long. CDR1 is SEHNR, CDR2 FQNEAQ, per germline (reference sequence). This CDR3 is CASSRTSGDGEQYF. CDR3 coding DNA: TGTGCCAGCAGCAGAACTAGCGGGGACGGGGAGCAGTACTTC. The full variable domain, completed using reference TRBV7-9 and TRBJ2-7, is DTGVSQNPRHKITKRGQNVTFRCDPISEHNRLYWYRQTLGQGPEFLTYFQNEAQLEKSRLLSDRFSAERPKGSFSTLEIQRTEQGDSAMYLCASSRTSGDGEQYFGPGTRLTVT.

The rearrangement links TRBV11-3 to TRBJ1-4; maybe TRBD1 (5 bases). Trimming pared 2 bases from V and 4 bases from J, leaving 11 bases between. Germline V gives CDR1 SGHNT, CDR2 YENEEA. There are 15 residues in the CDR3. CDR3 amino acids: CASSLQGLRNEKLFF. The CDR3 nucleotides read TGTGCCAGCAGCTTACAGGGCCTACGTAATGAAAAACTGTTTTTT.

This sequence joins TRBV27 and TRBJ1-1; no clear D. The germline CDR1 and CDR2 sequences are MNHEY and SMNVEV (reference sequence). There are 13 residues in the CDR3. V was trimmed by 4 bases and J by 0 bases, leaving 6 bases between them. The CDR3 spells CASSYTVNTEAFF. CDR3 DNA sequence: TGTGCCAGCAGTTACACAGTGAACACTGAAGCTTTCTTT.

This clone was seen a single time. The chain combines TRBV4-2 with TRBJ2-7; D is perhaps TRBD1 (6 bases). CDR3 length: 15 residues. Germline V gives CDR1 LGHNA, CDR2 YNFKEQ. The germline V and J ends were trimmed by 4 bases and 2 bases, with 15 bases remaining between them. The CDR3 region has the DNA TGTGCCAGCAGCCTTTACAGGGCTCATACCTACGAGCAGTACTTC. Translated: CASSLYRAHTYEQYF.

A single count supports this clone. This rearrangement joins TRBV6-1 to TRBJ2-7; 7 positions match TRBD1. Germline assignment: CDR1 MNHNS and CDR2 SASEGT. V shed 3 bases and J 5 bases; nucleotides not matched to a gene: 7. The CDR3 spans 14 residues. In nucleotides, the CDR3 is TGTGCCAGCAGTGAGACAGGGATGTGGGACGAGCAGTACTTC. Encoded protein: CASSETGMWDEQYF.

The V call is TRBV5-8, the J call TRBJ1-1; D perhaps matches TRBD1 (5 bases). The length of the CDR3 is 15 residues. Germline V gene data show CDR1 as SGHTS and CDR2 as YDEGEE. Trimming removed 6 bases at V and 1 base at J, with 16 bases between. For the CDR3, the DNA is TGTGCCAGCACCCGGGGGAGGTTTCGGAACACTGAAGCTTTCTTT. It specifies CASTRGRFRNTEAFF.

This chain links TRBV5-6 with TRBJ2-1; D gene ambiguous. Germline CDR1 and CDR2: SGHDT and YYEEEE. V lost 5 bases and J 6 bases, leaving 15 bases between the germline ends. CDR3 length equals 14 residues. Here the CDR3 reads CASSSAGATNEQFF. The DNA for the CDR3 is TGTGCCAGCAGTTCGGCCGGAGCCACCAATGAGCAGTTCTTC.

This CDR3 reads CASRETGAKNIQYF. The CDR3 DNA is TGTGCCAGCAGGGAGACAGGAGCCAAAAACATTCAGTACTTC. This chain connects TRBV28 to TRBJ2-4, with D possibly being TRBD1 (6 bases). CDR1 and CDR2 (germline): MDHEN, SYDVKM. This CDR3 is 14 amino acids long. Trimming took 6 bases from V and 0 from J, leaving 9 bases between them. The full variable domain, its missing parts supplied by reference TRBV28 and TRBJ2-4, is DVKVTQSSRYLVKRTGEKVFLECVQDMDHENMFWYRQDPGLGLRLIYFSYDVKMKEKGDIPEGYSVSREKKERFSLILESASTNQTSMYLCASRETGAKNIQYFGAGTRLSVL.

The V gene is TRBV5-1, the J gene TRBJ2-5, with D possibly being TRBD1 (5 bases). The V and J ends lost 4 bases and 1 base respectively, with 11 bases between them. Germline CDR1 is SGHRS and CDR2 is YFSETQ. The CDR3 spans 14 residues. CDR3 nucleotides: TGCGCCAGCAGCACGACAGTCTCCCAAGAGACCCAGTACTTC. This gives the protein CASSTTVSQETQYF.

V usage is TRBV10-2 and J usage is TRBJ1-3; D call uncertain. Germline V gene sequence: CDR1 WSHSY, CDR2 SAAADI. The V and J ends lost 7 bases and 4 bases respectively, with 14 bases between them. The CDR3 totals 14 residues. CDR3 protein: CASTGRGGGNTIYF. For the CDR3, the DNA is TGCGCCAGCACCGGACGTGGAGGGGGAAACACCATATATTTT.

V is TRBV11-2 and J is TRBJ2-7, with 8 bases lining up with TRBD1. The CDR3 runs to 16 residues. The junction had 11 bases not matched to a gene; V was cut back by 6 bases and J by 1 base. Germline CDR1 reads SGHAT; CDR2 reads FQNNGV. CDR3 region: CASSQIQGAGSYEQYF. DNA for the CDR3: TGTGCCAGCAGTCAGATTCAGGGGGCCGGTTCCTACGAGCAGTACTTC.

The rearrangement uses TRBV7-9 and TRBJ1-1; the D is unclear. Deletions cut 3 bases from V and 6 bases from J, with 11 bases between. CDR1 is SEHNR and CDR2 is FQNEAQ in the germline V gene (reference sequence). The CDR3 covers 13 residues. The CDR3 here is CASSLGFGAEAFF. The CDR3 DNA sequence: TGTGCCAGCAGCTTGGGGTTCGGGGCTGAAGCTTTCTTT.

This sequence joins TRBV24-1 and TRBJ1-2, with D unresolved. Germline V gene sequence: CDR1 KGHDR, CDR2 SFDVKD. The CDR3 is 13 residues long. V lost 4 bases to trimming and J lost 0 bases, with 5 bases between them. CDR3 DNA sequence: TGTGCCACCAGTGACGGGGCTAACTATGGCTACACCTTC. Amino acids: CATSDGANYGYTF.

This chain uses TRBV7-8 with TRBJ1-2; possibly TRBD1 for D (6 bases). Trimming removed 3 bases from V and 8 bases from J, with 16 bases in between. The CDR3 length is 14 residues. In germline, CDR1 is SGHVS, CDR2 FQNEAQ. CDR3 in DNA: TGTGCCAGCAGCTTTCGACAGGATGGTTACGGCTACACCTTC. Translated: CASSFRQDGYGYTF.

The V call is TRBV4-3, the J call TRBJ1-1; maybe TRBD1 (5 bases). Germline V CDR1 and CDR2: LGHNA, YSLEER. Deletions cut 0 bases from V and 5 bases from J, with 13 bases between. This CDR3 region has 15 residues. This CDR3 reads CASSQDPGIFTEAFF. CDR3 DNA: TGCGCCAGCAGCCAAGACCCAGGGATCTTTACTGAAGCTTTCTTT.

This chain uses TRBV28 with TRBJ1-5; D perhaps matches TRBD1 (5 bases). CDR1 is MDHEN, CDR2 SYDVKM, per germline. V was cut by 5 bases and J by 3 bases, with 17 bases left in between. The CDR3 runs 16 residues. DNA of the CDR3: TGTGCCAGCAGTCCATCCCTCTCAGGGAACAATCAGCCCCAGCATTTT. Its protein product is CASSPSLSGNNQPQHF.

Only a few counts were recorded for this clone. The V and J genes are TRBV28 and TRBJ1-1, with D uncertain. The CDR3 is 11 residues long. Germline V gene data show CDR1 as MDHEN and CDR2 as SYDVKM. Trimming shortened V by 7 bases and J by 6 bases, and 9 bases separated the two germline ends. CDR3 residues: CASTYQAEAFF. The CDR3 coding sequence is TGTGCCAGCACCTATCAAGCTGAAGCTTTCTTT.

This clone has a single count. The chain recombines TRBV2 with TRBJ2-2; 12 bases agree with TRBD1. Germline V gene lookup returns CDR1 SNHLY and CDR2 FYNNEI. The CDR3 is made up of 16 amino acids. With V trimmed by 6 bases and J by 4 bases, 6 bases remained unmatched. This CDR3 reads CASSPGQGAITGELFF. CDR3 bases: TGTGCCAGCAGCCCGGGACAGGGGGCGATCACCGGGGAGCTGTTTTTT.

This clone was seen a few times. The sample has other DNA sequences that encode this CDR3 too. The chain couples TRBV9 to TRBJ2-7; D is unresolved. Trimming left V 0 bases short and J 2 bases short, with 6 bases between. Germline V gene lookup returns CDR1 SGDLS and CDR2 YYNGEE. There are 13 residues in the CDR3. DNA for the CDR3: TGTGCCAGCAGCGTAGGGCAGACCTACGAGCAGTACTTC. Its translation: CASSVGQTYEQYF.

This clone was picked up one time. Other DNA variants within this sample encode the same CDR3. The chain has TRBV5-1 and TRBJ2-5, with 8 bases identical to TRBD1. The germline V gene has CDR1 SGHRS and CDR2 YFSETQ. The V and J ends lost 1 base and 4 bases, in that order; junction bases with no gene match: 3. CDR3 length: 14 amino acids. The DNA of the CDR3 is TGCGCCAGCAGCTTGACAGGGGGAGGAGAGACCCAGTACTTC. It codes for CASSLTGGGETQYF.

The chain recombines TRBV30 with TRBJ2-7; 9 bases line up with TRBD1. Unmatched junction bases numbered 4, after V lost 3 bases and J lost 4 bases. CDR3 length: 13 amino acids. CDR1 is GTSNPN, CDR2 SVGIG, per germline (reference sequence). This chain's CDR3 is CAWRDRGRYEQYF. The CDR3 DNA follows: TGTGCCTGGAGGGACAGGGGTAGATACGAGCAGTACTTC. Using reference TRBV30 and TRBJ2-7 for the parts outside the CDR3, the full variable domain is SQTIHQWPATLVQPVGSPLSLECTVEGTSNPNLYWYRQAAGRGLQLLFYSVGIGQISSEVPQNLSASRPQDRQFILSSKKLLLSDSGFYLCAWRDRGRYEQYFGPGTRLTVT.

The chain has TRBV5-1 and TRBJ1-4; no clear D. Per germline, CDR1 SGHRS and CDR2 YFSETQ. The CDR3 has 13 residues. V lost 3 bases, J lost 8 bases, and 11 bases lay in between. The DNA for the CDR3 is TGCGCCAGCAGCTCGGGGTTGGAGGAAAAACTGTTTTTT. This sequence encodes CASSSGLEEKLFF.

The rearrangement joins TRBV6-5 to TRBJ1-1; 7 bases map to TRBD1. The CDR3 is made up of 15 amino acids. Germline assignment: CDR1 MNHEY and CDR2 SVGAGI. V gave up 0 bases and J gave up 7 bases; unmatched junction bases: 8. The CDR3, as DNA: TGTGCCAGCAGTTACTCCTATCTCCAGGGGGGTGAAGCTTTCTTT. Residues: CASSYSYLQGGEAFF.

The chain combines TRBV20-1 with TRBJ1-2; the D is unclear. The CDR3 is 13 residues long. From germline, CDR1 is DFQATT and CDR2 SNEGSKA (reference sequence). Trimming took off 3 bases at V and 8 bases at J, with 16 bases between the two ends. The CDR3 reads CSASPGGLGGYTF. The CDR3 DNA is TGCAGTGCTAGTCCCGGTGGCCTCGGGGGCTACACCTTC.

This chain joins TRBV29-1 and TRBJ2-7; a weak D match, TRBD2 (7 bases). In germline, CDR1 is SQVTM, CDR2 ANQGSEA. CDR3 length equals 12 residues. The V end was cut by 4 bases, the J end by 7 bases, with 14 bases between. CDR3 DNA sequence: TGCAGCGTTGTGGGGGGGCCCTCGGAGCAGTACTTC. This sequence encodes CSVVGGPSEQYF.